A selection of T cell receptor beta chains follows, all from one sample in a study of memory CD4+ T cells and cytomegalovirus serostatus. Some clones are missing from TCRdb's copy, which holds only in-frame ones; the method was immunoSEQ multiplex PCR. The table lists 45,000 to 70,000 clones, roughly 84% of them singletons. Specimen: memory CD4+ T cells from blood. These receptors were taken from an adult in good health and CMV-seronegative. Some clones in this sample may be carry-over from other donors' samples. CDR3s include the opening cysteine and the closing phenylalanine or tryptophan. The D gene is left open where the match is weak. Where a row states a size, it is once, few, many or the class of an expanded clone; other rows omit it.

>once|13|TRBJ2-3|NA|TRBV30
CAWSGTTPDTQYF
TGTGCCTGGAGTGGGACTACCCCAGATACGCAGTATTTT
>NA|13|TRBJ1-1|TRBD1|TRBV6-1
CASSRQGRTEAFF
TGTGCCAGCAGTAGACAGGGGAGGACTGAAGCTTTCTTT
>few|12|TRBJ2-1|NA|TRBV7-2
CASSRQYNEQFF
TGTGCCAGCAGCCGACAGTACAATGAGCAGTTCTTC
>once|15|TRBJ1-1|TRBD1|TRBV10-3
CAISGQGGRGTEAFF
TGTGCCATCAGTGGACAGGGCGGGAGGGGCACTGAAGCTTTCTTT
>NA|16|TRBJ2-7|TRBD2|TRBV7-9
CASSFRTSGSSYEQYF
TGTGCCAGCAGCTTCCGGACTAGCGGGAGCTCCTACGAGCAGTACTTC
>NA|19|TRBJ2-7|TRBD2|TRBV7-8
CASSLDRRRTSGAAYEQYF
TGTGCCAGCAGCTTAGATCGGCGGAGGACTAGCGGGGCCGCCTACGAGCAGTACTTC
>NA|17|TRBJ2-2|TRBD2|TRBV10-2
CASRAFGREDHTGELFF
TGCGCCAGCAGGGCTTTTGGGCGGGAGGACCACACCGGGGAGCTGTTTTTT
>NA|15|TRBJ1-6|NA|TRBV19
CASTPGTPLNSPLHF
TGTGCCAGTACCCCGGGGACACCCCTAAATTCACCCCTCCACTTT
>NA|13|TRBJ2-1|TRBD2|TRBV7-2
CASSPGTSGGQFF
TGTGCCAGCAGCCCCGGGACTAGCGGGGGGCAGTTCTTC
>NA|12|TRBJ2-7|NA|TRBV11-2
CASSSAGDEQYF
TGTGCCAGCAGCTCCGCGGGTGACGAGCAGTACTTC
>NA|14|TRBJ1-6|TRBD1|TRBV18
CASSQDRGNSPLHF
TGTGCCAGCTCACAGGACAGGGGAAACTCACCCCTCCACTTT
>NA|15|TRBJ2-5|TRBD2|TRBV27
CASRGLGTSLETQYF
TGTGCCAGCAGAGGCCTTGGGACTAGCTTAGAGACCCAGTACTTC
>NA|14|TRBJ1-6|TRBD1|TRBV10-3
CAIRDRGFNSPLHF
TGTGCCATACGGGACAGGGGATTCAATTCACCCCTCCACTTT
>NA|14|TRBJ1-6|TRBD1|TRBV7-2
CASKGGQGPSPLHF
TGTGCCAGCAAAGGGGGACAGGGACCGTCACCCCTCCACTTT
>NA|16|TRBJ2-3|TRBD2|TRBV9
CASTTDGRASTDTQYF
TGTGCCAGCACCACTGATGGGAGGGCTAGCACAGATACGCAGTATTTT
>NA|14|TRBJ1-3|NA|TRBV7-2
CASTSGPSGNTIYF
TGTGCCAGCACCTCGGGCCCGTCTGGAAACACCATATATTTT
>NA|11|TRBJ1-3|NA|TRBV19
CASQQGNTIYF
TGTGCCAGCCAGCAGGGAAACACCATATATTTT
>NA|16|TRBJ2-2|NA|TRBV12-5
CASGLGTTQGTGELFF
TGTGCTAGTGGTTTGGGAACTACCCAAGGGACCGGGGAGCTGTTTTTT
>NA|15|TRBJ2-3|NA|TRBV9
CASSVGTISTDTQYF
TGTGCCAGCAGCGTAGGGACAATAAGCACAGATACGCAGTATTTT
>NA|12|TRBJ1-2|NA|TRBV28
CASSLNNYGYTF
TGTGCCAGCAGTTTAAACAACTATGGCTACACCTTC